This paragraph reports one T cell receptor beta chain. The data belong to a study of cytomegalovirus exposure and HLA in healthy donors. Both 60 Vbeta primers and 13 Jbeta primers went into the PCR. Profiling relied on immunoSEQ multiplex PCR, and the TCRdb table lists in-frame clones only, not all of them. The sample has 150,000 to 200,000 clones, roughly 79% seen once. Germline loops: CDR1 MNHNY, CDR2 SVGAGI (reference sequence). V dropped 4 bases and J dropped 4; count of bases not matched to a gene: 6. There are 15 residues in the CDR3. The sequence derives from a woman between 40 and 55 years old in good health and CMV-seropositive. The chain carries TRBV6-6 and TRBJ1-4, with TRBD1 matching 7 bases. Sequencing input: PBMCs. CDR3 bases: TGTGCCAGCAGTTTCACCGGGACAGTTAATGAAAAACTGTTTTTT. Translating gives CASSFTGTVNEKLFF.